The 21 T cell receptor beta chains below come from one sample, sequenced in a study of blood T cell repertoires in COVID-19 (dated by TCRdb to about 2020). Receptors were amplified or captured by the immunoSEQ multiplex PCR assay. The immuneACCESS repertoire file appears here via TCRdb, limited to in-frame rearrangements. These files lack a portion of the clones; in checked studies, under half of the deficit traces to unresolved V genes, and the cause of the others is not known. The sample profile shows just over 300,000 clones; over 85% of them were found once. The ten largest account for around 1.9% of the sample. Source material: peripheral blood. These receptors all stem from a woman aged 25-40 years with COVID-19, enrolled during active disease.

Only a few counts were recorded for this clone. The CDR3 DNA is TGTGCCAGCAGTTTAATAGGAGGGGACTATGGCTACACCTTC. This translates into CASSLIGGDYGYTF. The V gene is TRBV27, the J gene TRBJ1-2; possible D gene TRBD1, 5 bases. CDR3 length: 14 residues. Germline values: CDR1 MNHEY, CDR2 SMNVEV (reference sequence). With 2 bases removed from V and 3 bases from J, the gap between germline ends came to 10 bases.

This clone was seen just once. The rearrangement uses TRBV9 and TRBJ2-2, with D perhaps TRBD2 (5 bases). CDR1 is SGDLS, CDR2 YYNGEE, per germline. V dropped 4 bases and J dropped 5 bases, with 6 bases sitting between them. This CDR3 is 12 amino acids long. The CDR3 nucleotides read TGTGCCAGCAGCACTAGTACCGGGGAGCTGTTTTTT. Protein sequence: CASSTSTGELFF.

The genes are TRBV19 and TRBJ1-6, with unresolved D. Germline V gene sequence: CDR1 LNHDA, CDR2 SQIVND (reference sequence). The CDR3 is 14 residues long. The V gene lost 6 bases and the J gene lost 0 bases, with 6 bases spanning the gap. CDR3 bases: TGTGCCAGTAGCGGGAGCTCCTATAATTCACCCCTCCACTTT. Translation gives CASSGSSYNSPLHF.

V is TRBV29-1 and J is TRBJ2-1, with a possible D match to TRBD1 (7 bases). V gave up 8 bases and J gave up 4 bases, with 15 bases separating them. There are 13 residues in the CDR3. CDR1 and CDR2 from the germline V gene are SQVTM and ANQGSEA. The CDR3 is CSSRQGGYNEQFF. The CDR3 DNA sequence: TGCAGCTCACGTCAGGGGGGTTACAATGAGCAGTTCTTC.

The CDR3 loop reads CASSSRNSYEQYV. The CDR3, as DNA: TGTGCCAGCAGTTCGAGGAACTCCTACGAGCAGTACGTC. The chain is built from TRBV28 and TRBJ2-7; no clear D gene. Germline CDR1 reads MDHEN; CDR2 reads SYDVKM. Between the trimmed V and J ends, which lost 4 bases and 0 bases, there was a span of 7 bases. There are 13 residues in the CDR3.

J is TRBJ2-7 and V is TRBV7-9, with unresolved D. This CDR3 has 12 amino acids. Trimming cost V 1 base and J 4 bases, with 5 bases left between them. CDR1 and CDR2 (germline): SEHNR, FQNEAQ (reference sequence). The CDR3 nucleotides are TGTGCCAGCAGCTTAGGAGATTACGAGCAGTACGTC. This codes for CASSLGDYEQYV.

The chain employs TRBV28 and TRBJ2-1; D not certain. The CDR3 is 14 amino acids. In germline, CDR1 is MDHEN, CDR2 SYDVKM. With 6 bases removed from V and 5 bases from J, the gap between germline ends came to 14 bases. CDR3 sequence (DNA): TGTGCCAGCAGCCTAGTAGTCGGAGACAATGAGCAGTTCTTC. This codes for CASSLVVGDNEQFF.

The chain joins TRBV5-1 to TRBJ1-4, with 9 bases that match TRBD1. Germline CDR1 reads SGHRS; CDR2 reads YFSETQ. This CDR3 contains 14 residues. V dropped 4 bases and J dropped 3; count of bases not matched to a gene: 1. The CDR3 here is CASSRQGANEKLFF. CDR3 nucleotides: TGCGCCAGCAGCCGACAGGGGGCTAATGAAAAACTGTTTTTT.

V is TRBV4-3 and J is TRBJ1-4; D is unclear. The CDR3 covers 15 residues. Germline lookup yields CDR1 LGHNA and CDR2 YSLEER. Trimming removed 0 bases from V and 5 bases from J, with 10 bases in between. This CDR3 is CASSQDRGPNEKLFF. In DNA form, the CDR3 reads TGCGCCAGCAGCCAAGACCGAGGGCCAAATGAAAAACTGTTTTTT.

This clone was recorded once. The chain joins TRBV10-2 to TRBJ1-2; a possible D gene is TRBD1 (5 bases). The length of the CDR3 is 15 residues. V shed 0 bases and J shed 2 bases, with 10 bases lying between them. CDR1 and CDR2 from the germline V gene are WSHSY and SAAADI. The CDR3 region has the DNA TGCGCCAGCAGTGAGTCCAGGACACGGAACTATGGCTACACCTTC. Protein sequence: CASSESRTRNYGYTF.

This clone has a handful of counts. V is TRBV5-4 and J is TRBJ2-1, with D unclear. CDR3 length: 13 amino acids. V gave up 4 bases and J gave up 7 bases, with 12 bases separating them. Germline V lookup: CDR1 SGHNT, CDR2 YYREEE (reference sequence). CDR3 bases: TGTGCCAGCAGCCCGGTACTCTCGAATGAGCAGTTCTTC. Its protein product is CASSPVLSNEQFF.

The chain carries TRBV3-1 (or the pseudogene TRBV3-2) and TRBJ2-6; 9 positions agree with TRBD2. CDR3 length: 15 amino acids. CDR1 and CDR2 (germline): LGHDT, YNNKEL (reference sequence). The ends lost 8 bases at V and 2 bases at J; junction bases unmatched: 4. Here the CDR3 reads CASGQRGAGANVLTF. The CDR3, as DNA: TGTGCCAGCGGGCAGCGGGGGGCTGGGGCCAACGTCCTGACTTTC.

This chain joins TRBV29-1 and TRBJ2-7; TRBD1 matches 8 bases. This CDR3 is 12 amino acids long. The germline CDR1 and CDR2 sequences are SQVTM and ANQGSEA. V lost 7 bases and J lost 7; bases outside the gene matches: 9. As DNA, the CDR3 is TGCAGCGAGAGGACAGGGCTTGTGGAGCAGTACTTC. Translation gives CSERTGLVEQYF.

This chain uses TRBV7-8 with TRBJ1-5; no firm D call. V lost 4 bases to trimming and J lost 5 bases, with 6 bases between them. The CDR3 has 12 amino acids. CDR1 SGHVS and CDR2 FQNEAQ come from the germline V gene. The CDR3 DNA reads as TGTGCCAGCAGCTCCGTAGATCAGCCCCAGCATTTT. It is translated as CASSSVDQPQHF.

This chain joins TRBV2 and TRBJ1-5; 7 nucleotides match TRBD1. The CDR3 has 15 residues. Trimming at V came to 4 bases and at J to 3 bases, leaving 6 bases not matched to a gene. Germline assignment: CDR1 SNHLY and CDR2 FYNNEI. CDR3 loop: CASSGQGIYNQPQHF. The CDR3 DNA sequence: TGTGCCAGCAGTGGACAGGGCATTTACAATCAGCCCCAGCATTTT. Variable domain in full (rest from reference TRBV2 and TRBJ1-5): EPEVTQTPSHQVTQMGQEVILRCVPISNHLYFYWYRQILGQKVEFLVSFYNNEISEKSEIFDDQFSVERPDGSNFTLKIRSTKLEDSAMYFCASSGQGIYNQPQHFGDGTRLSIL.

This chain connects TRBV4-2 to TRBJ2-7, with TRBD1 identical over 10 bases. V dropped 1 base and J dropped 2; count of bases not matched to a gene: 8. Germline CDR1 reads LGHNA; CDR2 reads YNFKEQ. This CDR3 is 17 amino acids long. CDR3 region: CASSQAAGTGATYEQYF. As DNA, the CDR3 is TGTGCCAGCAGCCAAGCGGCAGGGACAGGGGCTACCTACGAGCAGTACTTC.

J is TRBJ1-3 and V is TRBV5-1; 9 bases are a match to TRBD1. The V segment lost 2 bases and the J segment 4 bases; nucleotides outside the gene matches: 4. The germline V gene encodes CDR1 SGHRS and CDR2 YFSETQ. The CDR3 is 15 residues long. CDR3 region: CASSLQGALGNTIYF. The CDR3 nucleotides are TGCGCCAGCAGCTTACAGGGGGCGCTAGGAAACACCATATATTTT.

The chain uses TRBV28 and TRBJ1-2; D gene unclear. The V end lost 6 bases, the J end lost 5 bases, and 16 bases lay between the germline ends. This CDR3 is built from 14 residues. In germline, CDR1 is MDHEN, CDR2 SYDVKM. The CDR3: CASSLSPLTYGYTF. The CDR3 DNA reads as TGTGCCAGCAGCCTTTCTCCTCTCACTTATGGCTACACCTTC.

The rearrangement joins TRBV5-1 to TRBJ1-5; 8 positions match TRBD1. The trim removed 4 bases at V and 3 bases at J, leaving 6 bases unmatched. The CDR3 consists of 15 residues. Germline CDR1 reads SGHRS; CDR2 reads YFSETQ. CDR3 sequence (DNA): TGCGCCAGCAGCGCAGGGGGCAGCTACAATCAGCCCCAGCATTTT. It yields the protein CASSAGGSYNQPQHF.

Here the CDR3 reads CASSLLAGGYNEQFF. CDR3 coding DNA: TGTGCCAGCAGTTTACTTGCGGGGGGTTACAATGAGCAGTTCTTC. The chain joins TRBV27 to TRBJ2-1; 8 bases map to TRBD2. Germline V CDR1 and CDR2: MNHEY, SMNVEV (reference sequence). There are 15 residues in the CDR3. The V segment lost 2 bases and the J segment 4 bases; nucleotides outside the gene matches: 4.

The chain joins TRBV19 to TRBJ1-5; a possible D gene is TRBD1 (6 bases). CDR3 length equals 15 residues. Per germline, CDR1 LNHDA and CDR2 SQIVND (reference sequence). V was clipped by 8 bases and J by 3 bases, with 17 bases between them. The CDR3 bases are TGTGCCAGTGGATGGGGTTGGGGGCTCAATCAGCCCCAGCATTTT. It translates to CASGWGWGLNQPQHF.